Listed below are T cell receptor beta chains from one sample, sequenced in a study of OX40 agonist ivuxolimab in advanced cancers. The data were produced by immunoSEQ multiplex PCR, yet TCRdb's version contains in-frame clones alone and is incomplete. The data contain about 64,000 clones, roughly 80% of them seen just once; the ten biggest clones take up about 2.3%. Sequenced material: CD4+ or CD8+ T cells sorted from blood, taken in a trial of the OX40 agonist ivuxolimab. These TCRs come from an adult with an advanced solid tumor such as melanoma, head and neck, liver or kidney cancer. The CDR3 runs from the conserved cysteine through the conserved F or W. D genes are given only for firm matches. Size tells how often a clone was seen (once, few, many) or the class of an expanded clone, and some rows leave it out.

V	J	length	D	size	CDR3	DNA
TRBV5-4	TRBJ2-2	15	NA	NA	CASSFSDRSTGELFF	TGTGCCAGCAGCTTCTCGGACAGAAGCACCGGGGAGCTGTTTTTT
TRBV7-8	TRBJ2-2	16	TRBD1	NA	CASSPRTGHNTGELFF	TGTGCCAGCAGCCCGAGGACAGGGCATAACACCGGGGAGCTGTTTTTT
TRBV4-3	TRBJ1-2	17	TRBD1	once	CASSHLGDSPTNYGYTF	TGCGCCAGCAGCCACCTAGGGGACAGTCCTACTAACTATGGCTACACCTTC
TRBV2	TRBJ2-7	14	TRBD1	NA	CASIRTGGSHEQYF	TGTGCCAGCATCCGGACAGGGGGCTCCCACGAGCAGTACTTC
TRBV6-5	TRBJ1-1	15	NA	NA	CASSARRGPNTEAFF	TGTGCCAGCAGTGCCCGGCGAGGGCCGAACACTGAAGCTTTCTTT
TRBV5-6	TRBJ2-7	16	TRBD1	NA	CASSNPRDRGSYEQYF	TGTGCCAGCAGCAACCCCCGGGACAGGGGTTCCTACGAGCAGTACTTC
TRBV19	TRBJ2-7	15	TRBD1	NA	CASSIRDRVHYEQYF	TGTGCCAGTAGTATCCGGGACAGAGTGCACTACGAGCAGTACTTC
TRBV29-1	TRBJ1-1	17	NA	NA	CSVEDRSGAYDNTEAFF	TGCAGCGTTGAAGATCGGTCAGGGGCGTATGATAACACTGAAGCTTTCTTT
TRBV18	TRBJ2-1	12	NA	NA	CASSILYGEQFF	TGTGCCAGCTCCATCTTGTACGGTGAGCAGTTCTTC
TRBV5-1	TRBJ2-3	14	NA	NA	CASSLATPLDTQYF	TGCGCCAGCAGCTTGGCCACTCCTTTGGATACGCAGTATTTT
TRBV30	TRBJ2-7	15	NA	NA	CAWSDTTQLGYEQYF	TGTGCCTGGAGTGACACCACCCAGCTGGGCTACGAGCAGTACTTC
TRBV6-6	TRBJ1-3	14	TRBD1	once	CASSTGQVGNTIYF	TGTGCCAGCAGTACGGGACAGGTTGGAAACACCATATATTTT
TRBV20-1	TRBJ1-2	11	NA	many	CSARQSYGYTF	TGCAGTGCCCGACAGAGCTATGGCTACACCTTC
TRBV4-2	TRBJ1-5	13	NA	NA	CASSLEQNQPQHF	TGTGCCAGCAGCCTAGAACAGAATCAGCCCCAGCATTTT
TRBV5-1	TRBJ1-3	14	NA	NA	CASSSDPSGNTIYF	TGCGCCAGCAGCTCGGACCCTTCTGGAAACACCATATATTTT
TRBV5-1	TRBJ1-4	14	TRBD1	NA	CASRTGSVDEKLFF	TGCGCCAGCAGGACAGGGTCCGTCGATGAAAAACTGTTTTTT
TRBV11-1	TRBJ2-7	14	NA	NA	CASSLGQVSYEQYF	TGTGCCAGCAGCTTAGGACAGGTCTCCTACGAGCAGTACTTC
TRBV18	TRBJ2-1	15	TRBD2	NA	CASSPTSGTYNEQFF	TGTGCCAGCTCACCGACTAGCGGGACCTACAATGAGCAGTTCTTC
TRBV7-9	TRBJ1-1	13	NA	NA	CASSLIGNTEAFF	TGTGCCAGCAGCTTAATCGGAAACACTGAAGCTTTCTTT
TRBV21-1	TRBJ2-5	15	NA	NA	CASSKGRQDEETQYF	TGTGCCAGCAGCAAAGGCCGACAGGATGAAGAGACCCAGTACTTC
TRBV14	TRBJ1-2	12	TRBD1	NA	CASRRQGGGYTF	TGTGCCAGCCGCCGACAGGGTGGCGGCTACACCTTC
TRBV4-3	TRBJ1-1	17	NA	few	CASSQDIPTGSRPEAFF	TGCGCCAGCAGCCAAGACATCCCTACAGGGAGCCGCCCTGAAGCTTTCTTT
TRBV18	TRBJ2-5	15	TRBD1	NA	CASSPDRGLPQTQYF	TGTGCCAGCTCACCAGACAGGGGGCTTCCACAGACCCAGTACTTC
TRBV28	TRBJ2-4	13	NA	NA	CASSLTGGNIQYF	TGTGCCAGCAGTTTAACCGGGGGAAACATTCAGTACTTC
TRBV4-3	TRBJ2-2	13	NA	NA	CASSPISTGELFF	TGCGCCAGCAGCCCGATTTCAACCGGGGAGCTGTTTTTT
TRBV15	TRBJ2-1	15	NA	few	CATSSKAGPYNEQFF	TGTGCCACCAGCAGTAAAGCGGGTCCCTACAATGAGCAGTTCTTC
TRBV7-8	TRBJ2-7	15	TRBD2	NA	CASSSLAGVTYEQYF	TGTGCCAGCAGCTCCCTCGCGGGGGTTACCTACGAGCAGTACTTC
TRBV7-6	TRBJ1-5	14	NA	NA	CASSSLEGNQPQHF	TGTGCCAGCAGCTCCCTTGAAGGCAATCAGCCCCAGCATTTT
TRBV7-3	TRBJ2-6	17	NA	NA	CASSFGGEFSGANVLTF	TGTGCCAGCAGCTTTGGTGGCGAATTCTCTGGGGCCAACGTCCTGACTTTC
TRBV5-1	TRBJ2-5	18	NA	few	CASSLSGVGVVAQETQYF	TGCGCCAGCAGCTTGTCGGGGGTTGGGGTAGTGGCTCAAGAGACCCAGTACTTC
TRBV18	TRBJ2-1	16	TRBD2	NA	CASSPSGGSSYNEQFF	TGTGCCAGCTCACCTAGCGGGGGAAGCTCCTACAATGAGCAGTTCTTC
TRBV5-6	TRBJ2-3	15	NA	NA	CASSLGRGIQDTQYF	TGTGCCAGCAGCTTGGGGCGTGGAATCCAGGATACGCAGTATTTT
TRBV5-1	TRBJ2-3	16	TRBD2	NA	CASSVPSGGGTDTQYF	TGCGCCAGCAGCGTCCCTAGCGGGGGCGGCACAGATACGCAGTATTTT
TRBV6-5	TRBJ2-3	15	TRBD1	once	CASRRPGQGTDTQYF	TGTGCCAGCCGAAGACCGGGACAGGGTACAGATACGCAGTATTTT
TRBV6-6	TRBJ1-1	13	NA	NA	CASNEGRSTEAFF	TGTGCCAGCAACGAGGGCAGGAGCACTGAAGCTTTCTTT
TRBV2	TRBJ2-1	13	NA	NA	CASNRNAGREQFF	TGTGCCAGCAACCGAAACGCGGGCCGGGAGCAGTTCTTC
TRBV6-5	TRBJ2-3	14	TRBD2	once	CASVRSGSGNTQYF	TGTGCCAGCGTTCGTAGCGGGAGTGGGAATACGCAGTATTTT
TRBV10-3	TRBJ2-7	15	TRBD1	NA	CAIKRYGQGAYEQYF	TGTGCCATCAAGCGGTACGGACAGGGGGCCTACGAGCAGTACTTC
TRBV11-3	TRBJ1-6	15	TRBD1	NA	CASSLGTGGNSPLHF	TGTGCCAGCAGTCTCGGGACAGGGGGAAATTCACCCCTCCACTTT
TRBV7-9	TRBJ2-2	12	NA	NA	CASSLGIGELFF	TGCGCCAGCAGCTTGGGGATCGGGGAGCTGTTTTTT
TRBV28	TRBJ2-5	13	TRBD1	NA	CASKRQGQETQYF	TGTGCCAGCAAACGACAGGGCCAAGAGACCCAGTACTTC